This T cell receptor beta chain was sequenced during a study of cytomegalovirus exposure and HLA in healthy donors. Profiled with immunoSEQ multiplex PCR; TCRdb holds only in-frame clones, not every one. The table lists some 130,000 clones, roughly nine tenths of them singletons. A note on this clone: The antigen is undetermined.

Findings of the study overall: Researchers counted 180 or so TCR beta chains as cytomegalovirus-associated.

Germline CDR1 and CDR2: MNHEY and SVGAGI. V was pared by 0 bases and J by 5 bases, with 5 bases between. This CDR3 has 12 residues. The chain joins TRBV6-5 to TRBJ2-7; D not resolved. This sequence was found in a young woman in good health and CMV-seronegative. What was sequenced was PBMCs. CDR3 region: CASSYSSHEQYF. DNA for the CDR3: TGTGCCAGCAGTTACTCGAGCCACGAGCAGTACTTC.